The 6 T cell receptor beta chains presented below share a single source sample, sequenced in a study of T cell repertoires in cytomegalovirus infection. MiXCR, run by TCRdb on the reads, gives a single entry per CDR3 protein. The top ten clones hold roughly 8.7% of a sample with 350,000 to 450,000 distinct CDR3 sequences, roughly 18% of them seen once. What was sequenced was PBMCs. The receptors were sampled from a human donor in good health (CMV status not recorded). Some clones in this sample may be carry-over from other donors' samples.

This clonotype was detected only a few times. The V and J genes are TRBV11-2 and TRBJ1-2; D is perhaps TRBD1 (5 bases). V gave up 1 base and J gave up 4 bases, with 16 bases separating them. Per germline, CDR1 SGHAT and CDR2 FQNNGV. The CDR3 loop spans 16 amino acids. CDR3 sequence: CASSLARDYAGYGYTF. CDR3 DNA: TGTGCCAGCAGCTTAGCCAGGGATTACGCGGGCTATGGCTACACCTTC. The full variable domain, in which reference TRBV11-2 and TRBJ1-2 provide the parts outside the CDR3, is EAGVAQSPRYKIIEKRQSVAFWCNPISGHATLYWYQQILGQGPKLLIQFQNNGVVDDSQLPKDRFSAERLKGVDSTLKIQPAKLEDSAVYLCASSLARDYAGYGYTFGSGTRLTVV.

This clonotype came up once. The CDR3: CASRLTGATDTQYF. CDR3 sequence (DNA): TGTGCCAGCAGGCTAACGGGGGCCACAGATACGCAGTATTTT. V gene TRBV2 combines with J gene TRBJ2-3, with D perhaps assigned TRBD1 or TRBD2 (6 bases each). Trimming took 6 bases from V and 2 from J, leaving 12 bases between them. CDR1 and CDR2 from the germline V gene are SNHLY and FYNNEI. The CDR3 covers 14 residues. Together with reference TRBV2 and TRBJ2-3, the CDR3 gives the full variable domain: EPEVTQTPSHQVTQMGQEVILRCVPISNHLYFYWYRQILGQKVEFLVSFYNNEISEKSEIFDDQFSVERPDGSNFTLKIRSTKLEDSAMYFCASRLTGATDTQYFGPGTRLTVL.

V gene TRBV7-6 combines with J gene TRBJ2-2; no firm D call. V lost 7 bases and J lost 4, with 7 bases in between. CDR1 and CDR2 from the germline V gene are SGHVS and FNYEAQ. The CDR3 covers 12 residues. CDR3 sequence (DNA): TGTGCCAGCACAAGATTCACCGGGGAGCTGTTTTTT. This encodes CASTRFTGELFF.

The sample holds a few counts of this clonotype. This chain joins TRBV20-1 and TRBJ1-1; D gene ambiguous. The CDR3 is 13 residues long. Looked up from germline, CDR1 is DFQATT and CDR2 is SNEGSKA (reference sequence). With 1 base removed from V and 6 bases from J, the gap between germline ends came to 12 bases. CDR3 nucleotide sequence: TGCAGTGCTAGAGTCCCCGGGAGCCCTGAAGCTTTCTTT. It translates to CSARVPGSPEAFF.

V is TRBV5-5 and J is TRBJ1-2, with no clear D. The CDR3 is 17 amino acids. With 0 bases removed from V and 4 bases from J, the gap between germline ends came to 19 bases. Per the germline V gene, CDR1 is SGHKS and CDR2 is YYEKEE (reference sequence). The CDR3 is CASSLAQTTPRIYGYTF. For the CDR3, the DNA is TGTGCCAGCAGCTTGGCCCAAACCACCCCACGAATCTATGGCTACACCTTC. Full variable domain (rest looked up from reference TRBV5-5 and TRBJ1-2): DAGVTQSPTHLIKTRGQQVTLRCSPISGHKSVSWYQQVLGQGPQFIFQYYEKEERGRGNFPDRFSARQFPNYSSELNVNALLLGDSALYLCASSLAQTTPRIYGYTFGSGTRLTVV.

The chain carries TRBV15 and TRBJ2-1, with a possible D match to TRBD2 (5 bases). Between the trimmed V and J ends, which lost 2 bases and 0 bases, there was a span of 11 bases. The CDR3 totals 16 residues. Germline loops: CDR1 LNHNV, CDR2 YYDKDF (reference sequence). The CDR3 loop is CATSRSPGSSYNEQFF. The CDR3 DNA sequence: TGTGCCACCAGCAGATCCCCGGGAAGCTCCTACAATGAGCAGTTCTTC.